The clone carrying this T cell receptor beta chain was detected once. The entry originates in a study of blood T cell repertoires in COVID-19. Study summary: Acute and convalescent COVID-19 specimens originated in the United States, Italy and Spain. From T cells, B-cell-depleted T cells, or PBMCs came the material, which was cDNA or gDNA.

Authors' methods: Estimated nucleated cell counts came from reference gene primer amplification. Sequencing was performed with immunoSEQ multiplex PCR; in TCRdb, only in-frame clones are kept and a portion is missing. The V and J calls and clone size are taken from that table; D and trimming were inferred from the DNA. The data contain 200,000 or so clones, over 70% of them singletons. The clonotype originates from a woman between 70 and 85 years old with acute or convalescent COVID-19. Material: peripheral blood.

The CDR3 DNA follows: TGTGCCACCAGTGATTCGCAGGGTTTCGAGACCCAGTACTTC. This sequence encodes CATSDSQGFETQYF. The gene calls are TRBV24-1 and TRBJ2-5; tentatively, D is TRBD1 (5 bases). The CDR3 is made up of 14 amino acids. The germline V gene has CDR1 KGHDR and CDR2 SFDVKD. V was trimmed by 2 bases and J by 5 bases, leaving 11 bases between them.